This TCR beta chain was recovered during a study of blood T cell repertoires in COVID-19. Per the study methods: How many nucleated cells were present was estimated from reference gene primer amplification. Sequencing was performed with immunoSEQ multiplex PCR; in TCRdb, only in-frame clones are kept and a portion is missing. Clonal size and the V and J genes are those of that table, whereas D and trimming came from the DNA. Altogether approximately 170,000 clones are present, 70% to 90% being singletons, with the ten largest covering roughly 0.77%. The CDR3 runs to 15 residues. Trimming removed 4 bases from V and 2 bases from J, with 14 bases in between. Germline V gives CDR1 MGHDK, CDR2 SYGVNS.

The clonotype originates from a woman aged 18-29 years who had recovered from COVID-19. The chain uses TRBV25-1 and TRBJ2-5, with a weak D call TRBD2 (6 bases). The specimen sequenced was PBMCs or T cells enriched from blood (not recorded which). The DNA of the CDR3 is TGTGCCAGCAGTGGGCCGACTAGAGGGCAAGAGACCCAGTACTTC. This encodes CASSGPTRGQETQYF.